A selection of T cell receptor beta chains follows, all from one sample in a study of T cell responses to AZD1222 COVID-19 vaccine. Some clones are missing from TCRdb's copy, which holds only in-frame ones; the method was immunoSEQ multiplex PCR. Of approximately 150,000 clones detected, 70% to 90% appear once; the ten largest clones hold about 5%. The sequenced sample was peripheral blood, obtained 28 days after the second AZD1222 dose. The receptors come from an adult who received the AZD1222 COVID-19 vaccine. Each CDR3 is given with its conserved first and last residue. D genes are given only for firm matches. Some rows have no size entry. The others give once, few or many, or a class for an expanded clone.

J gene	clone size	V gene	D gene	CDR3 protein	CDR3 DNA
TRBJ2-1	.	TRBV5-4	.	CASSLVSRDEQFF	TGTGCCAGCAGCTTGGTGAGCAGGGATGAGCAGTTCTTC
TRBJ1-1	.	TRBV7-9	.	CASSYGRTEAFF	TGTGCCAGCAGCTACGGGAGAACTGAAGCTTTCTTT
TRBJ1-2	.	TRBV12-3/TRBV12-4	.	CASRRTDPSGYTF	TGTGCCAGCAGGCGGACAGACCCCTCTGGCTACACCTTC
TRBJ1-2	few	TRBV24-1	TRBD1	CATSDIGQGFEGYTF	TGTGCCACCAGTGATATAGGACAGGGGTTCGAAGGCTACACCTTC
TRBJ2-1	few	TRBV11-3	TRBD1	CASSLDRGQAGRGYNEQFF	TGTGCCAGCAGCTTAGATCGAGGACAGGCCGGCCGCGGATACAATGAGCAGTTCTTC
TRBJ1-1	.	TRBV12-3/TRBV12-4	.	CASSLTQGTEAFF	TGTGCCAGCAGCCTCACCCAGGGCACTGAAGCTTTCTTT
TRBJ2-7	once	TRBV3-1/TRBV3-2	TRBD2	CASSVGGESTYEQYF	TGTGCCAGCAGCGTCGGGGGGGAAAGTACCTACGAGCAGTACTTC
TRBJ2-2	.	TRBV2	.	CAWSRPTTGELFF	TGTGCCTGGAGCAGGCCCACCACCGGGGAGCTGTTTTTT
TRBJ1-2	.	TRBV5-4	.	CASSSAIENYGYTF	TGTGCCAGCAGTTCCGCGATAGAGAACTATGGCTACACCTTC
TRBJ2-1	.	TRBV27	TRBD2	CASSLGLAGVNEQFF	TGTGCCAGCAGTCTTGGACTAGCGGGGGTTAATGAGCAGTTCTTC
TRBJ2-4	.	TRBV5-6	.	CASSLGQVKNIQYF	TGTGCCAGCAGCTTGGGTCAGGTCAAAAACATTCAGTACTTC
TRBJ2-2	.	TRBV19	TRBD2	CASSRGTSGSGGELFF	TGTGCCAGTAGCCGGGGGACTAGCGGGAGTGGCGGGGAGCTGTTTTTT
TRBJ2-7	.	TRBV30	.	CAWSHGYEQYF	TGTGCCTGGAGTCACGGCTACGAGCAGTACTTC
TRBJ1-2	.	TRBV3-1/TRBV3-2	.	CASSQEYSNNYGYTF	TGTGCCAGCAGCCAAGAGTACAGTAATAACTATGGCTACACCTTC
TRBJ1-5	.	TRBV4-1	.	CASSPDRDNQPQHF	TGCGCCAGCAGCCCTGACAGAGACAATCAGCCCCAGCATTTT
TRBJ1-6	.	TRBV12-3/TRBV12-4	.	CASKGLLKALHF	TGTGCCAGCAAAGGACTGCTCAAGGCCCTCCACTTT
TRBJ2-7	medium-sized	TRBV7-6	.	CASSLAGGSYEQYF	TGTGCCAGCAGCTTAGCGGGGGGTTCCTACGAGCAGTACTTC
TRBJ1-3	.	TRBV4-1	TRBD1	CASRGQGAGNTIYF	TGCGCCAGCAGGGGACAGGGGGCTGGAAACACCATATATTTT
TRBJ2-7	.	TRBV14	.	CASSQPTHVPTYEQYF	TGTGCCAGCAGCCAACCTACACATGTCCCCACCTACGAGCAGTACTTC
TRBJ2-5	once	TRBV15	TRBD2	CATSRDLQAGEETQYF	TGTGCCACCAGCAGAGATCTTCAAGCGGGAGAAGAGACCCAGTACTTC
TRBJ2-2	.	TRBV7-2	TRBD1	CASRQTGVGELFF	TGTGCCAGCAGACAAACAGGGGTCGGGGAGCTGTTTTTT
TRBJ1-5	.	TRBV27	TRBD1	CASSSRTGGYQPQHF	TGTGCCAGCAGTTCAAGGACAGGGGGCTATCAGCCCCAGCATTTT
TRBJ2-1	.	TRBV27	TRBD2	CASSFNSGTPFHNEQFF	TGTGCCAGCAGTTTTAATAGCGGGACGCCTTTCCACAATGAGCAGTTCTTC
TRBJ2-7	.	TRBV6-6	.	CASSYPDGLEQYF	TGTGCCAGCAGTTACCCGGACGGTCTCGAGCAGTACTTC
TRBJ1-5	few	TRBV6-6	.	CASSPPGTFQPQHF	TGTGCCAGCAGCCCCCCAGGAACTTTTCAGCCCCAGCATTTT
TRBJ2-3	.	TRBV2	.	CASSEARGDLTDTQYF	TGTGCCAGCAGTGAAGCGCGGGGCGACCTCACAGATACGCAGTATTTT
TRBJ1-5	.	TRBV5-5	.	CASNPVALFVQPQHF	TGTGCCAGCAACCCGGTAGCCCTATTCGTTCAGCCCCAGCATTTT
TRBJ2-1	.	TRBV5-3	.	CARILGDFGTYNEQFF	TGTGCCAGAATCCTGGGGGACTTCGGGACCTACAATGAGCAGTTCTTC
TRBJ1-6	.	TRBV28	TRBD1	CASSYKDRIASPLHF	TGTGCCAGCAGCTACAAGGACAGGATAGCGTCACCCCTCCACTTT
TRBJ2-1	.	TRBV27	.	CASRTIDRASYNEQFF	TGTGCCAGCAGGACGATAGACAGAGCCTCCTACAATGAGCAGTTCTTC
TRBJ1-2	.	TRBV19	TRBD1	CASSIAVGQEDGYTF	TGTGCCAGTAGTATAGCCGTCGGACAGGAAGATGGCTACACCTTC
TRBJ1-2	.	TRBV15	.	CATSRDSQATSYGYTF	TGTGCCACCAGCAGAGATAGCCAGGCTACTTCCTATGGCTACACCTTC
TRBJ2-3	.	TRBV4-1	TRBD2	CASSLRLASTDTQYF	TGCGCCAGCAGCCTCAGACTAGCGAGCACAGATACGCAGTATTTT
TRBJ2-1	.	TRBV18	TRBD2	CATSGTPGHEQFF	TGTGCCACCAGCGGGACCCCGGGCCATGAGCAGTTCTTC
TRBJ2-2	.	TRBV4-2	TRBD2	CASSQDRGTSIAAGELFF	TGTGCCAGCAGCCAAGACCGCGGGACTAGCATAGCCGCCGGGGAGCTGTTTTTT
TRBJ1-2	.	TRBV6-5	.	CASRSQGFGGYTF	TGTGCCAGCAGATCACAGGGTTTCGGGGGCTACACCTTC
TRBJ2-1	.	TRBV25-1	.	CASRANYNEQFF	TGTGCCAGCAGGGCAAACTACAATGAGCAGTTCTTC
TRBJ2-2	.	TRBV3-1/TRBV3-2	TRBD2	CASSPSAGGRGGELFF	TGTGCCAGCAGCCCATCAGCGGGGGGCAGGGGCGGGGAGCTGTTTTTT
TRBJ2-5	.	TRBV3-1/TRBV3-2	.	CASSSRDSPWETQYF	TGTGCCAGCAGCTCGCGGGACAGCCCCTGGGAGACCCAGTACTTC
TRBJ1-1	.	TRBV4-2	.	CASSQLSSRAVNTEAFF	TGTGCCAGCAGCCAACTTTCATCCCGGGCAGTGAACACTGAAGCTTTCTTT
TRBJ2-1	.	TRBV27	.	CASSSQWEQSYNEQFF	TGTGCCAGCAGTTCCCAGTGGGAGCAGTCCTACAATGAGCAGTTCTTC
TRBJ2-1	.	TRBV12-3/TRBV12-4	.	CASSPSRRGFF	TGTGCCAGCAGTCCCTCCCGAAGGGGGTTCTTC